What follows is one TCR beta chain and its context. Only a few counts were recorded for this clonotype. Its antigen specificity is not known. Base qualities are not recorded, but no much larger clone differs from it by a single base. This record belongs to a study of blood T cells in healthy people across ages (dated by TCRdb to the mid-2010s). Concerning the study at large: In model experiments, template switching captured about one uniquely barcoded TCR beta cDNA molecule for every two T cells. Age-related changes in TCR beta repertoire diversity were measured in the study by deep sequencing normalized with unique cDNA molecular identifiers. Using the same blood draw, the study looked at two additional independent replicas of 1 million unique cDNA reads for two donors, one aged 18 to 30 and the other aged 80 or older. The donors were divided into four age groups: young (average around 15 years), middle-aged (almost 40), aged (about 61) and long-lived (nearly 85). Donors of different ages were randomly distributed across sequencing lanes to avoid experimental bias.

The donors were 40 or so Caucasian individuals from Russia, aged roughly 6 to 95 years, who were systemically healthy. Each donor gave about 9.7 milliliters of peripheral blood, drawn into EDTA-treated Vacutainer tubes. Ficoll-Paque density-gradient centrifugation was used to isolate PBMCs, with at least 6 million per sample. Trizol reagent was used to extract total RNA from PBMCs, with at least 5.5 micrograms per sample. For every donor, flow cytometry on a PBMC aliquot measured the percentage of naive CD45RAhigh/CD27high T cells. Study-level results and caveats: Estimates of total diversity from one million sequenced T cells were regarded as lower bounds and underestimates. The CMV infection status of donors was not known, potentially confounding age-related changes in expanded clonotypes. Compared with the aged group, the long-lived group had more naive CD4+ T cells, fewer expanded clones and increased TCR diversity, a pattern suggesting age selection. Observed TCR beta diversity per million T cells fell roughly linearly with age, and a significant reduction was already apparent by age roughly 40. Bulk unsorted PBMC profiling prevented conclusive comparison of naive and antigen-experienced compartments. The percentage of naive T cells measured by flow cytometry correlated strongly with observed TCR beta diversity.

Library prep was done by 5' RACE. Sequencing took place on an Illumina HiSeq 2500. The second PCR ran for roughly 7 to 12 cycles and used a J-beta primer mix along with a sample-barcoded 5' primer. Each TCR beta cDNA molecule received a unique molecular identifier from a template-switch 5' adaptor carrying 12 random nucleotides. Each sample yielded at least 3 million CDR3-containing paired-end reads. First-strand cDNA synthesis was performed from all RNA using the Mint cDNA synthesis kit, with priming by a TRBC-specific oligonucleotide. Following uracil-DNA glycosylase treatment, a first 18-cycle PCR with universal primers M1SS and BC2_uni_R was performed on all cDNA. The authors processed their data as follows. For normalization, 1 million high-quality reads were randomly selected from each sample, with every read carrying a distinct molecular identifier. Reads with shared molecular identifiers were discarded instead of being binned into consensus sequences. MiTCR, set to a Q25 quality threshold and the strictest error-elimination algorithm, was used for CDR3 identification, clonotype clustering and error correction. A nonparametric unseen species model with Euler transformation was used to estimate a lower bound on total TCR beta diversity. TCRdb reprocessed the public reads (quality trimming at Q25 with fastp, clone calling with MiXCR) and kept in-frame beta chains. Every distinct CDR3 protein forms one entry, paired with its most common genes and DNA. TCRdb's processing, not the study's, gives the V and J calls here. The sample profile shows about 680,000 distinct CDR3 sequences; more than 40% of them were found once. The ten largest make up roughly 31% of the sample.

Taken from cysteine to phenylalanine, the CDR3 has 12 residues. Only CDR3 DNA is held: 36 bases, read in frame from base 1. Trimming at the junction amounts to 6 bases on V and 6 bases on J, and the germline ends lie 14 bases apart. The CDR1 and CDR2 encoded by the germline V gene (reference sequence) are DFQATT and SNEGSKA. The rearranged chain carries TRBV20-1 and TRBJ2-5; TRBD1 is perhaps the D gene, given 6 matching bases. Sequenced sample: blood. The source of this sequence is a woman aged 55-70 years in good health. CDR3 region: CSAHLGGKTQYF. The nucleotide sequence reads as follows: TGCAGTGCCCACTTAGGGGGAAAGACCCAGTACTTC.